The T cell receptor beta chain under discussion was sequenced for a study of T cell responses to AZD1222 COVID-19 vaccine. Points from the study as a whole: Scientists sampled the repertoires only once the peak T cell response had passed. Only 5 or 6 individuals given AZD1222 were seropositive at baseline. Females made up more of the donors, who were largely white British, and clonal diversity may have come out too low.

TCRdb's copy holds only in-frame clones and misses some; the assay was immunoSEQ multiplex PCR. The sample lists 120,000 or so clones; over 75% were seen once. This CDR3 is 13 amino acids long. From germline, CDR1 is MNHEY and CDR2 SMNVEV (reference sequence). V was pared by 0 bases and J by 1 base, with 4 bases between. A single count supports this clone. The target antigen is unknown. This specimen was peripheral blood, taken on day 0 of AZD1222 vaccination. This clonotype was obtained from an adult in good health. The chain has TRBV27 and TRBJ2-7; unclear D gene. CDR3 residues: CASSLSRSYEQYF. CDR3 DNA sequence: TGTGCCAGCAGTTTATCGCGTTCCTACGAGCAGTACTTC.